The 9 T cell receptor beta chains below all came from one sample that was sequenced in a study of beta chain features in type 1 diabetes. Since all of the isolated RNA was reverse transcribed, expressed TCRB transcripts were what got sequenced. The repertoire was sequenced with immunoSEQ multiplex PCR; TCRdb's copy has only in-frame clones and lacks some. The sample lists fewer than 900,000 clones, 15% to 20% seen once, with 0.02% to 0.025% in the top ten. The specimen was naive CD4+ T cells from blood. Source of these receptors: a woman in her late teens or twenties in good health.

This chain links TRBV5-1 with TRBJ2-1; TRBD2 aligns across 9 bases. Germline CDR1 SGHRS, CDR2 YFSETQ. V gave up 3 bases and J gave up 3 bases; unmatched junction bases: 7. CDR3 length equals 16 residues. The CDR3, as DNA: TGCGCCAGCAGCTCACTAGCGGGTAGTATCTACAATGAGCAGTTCTTC. Amino acids: CASSSLAGSIYNEQFF.

V usage is TRBV19 and J usage is TRBJ2-2, with D tentatively TRBD1 (6 bases). The V gene lost 3 bases and the J gene lost 3 bases, with 11 bases spanning the gap. This CDR3 region has 15 residues. In germline, CDR1 is LNHDA, CDR2 SQIVND (reference sequence). The CDR3 here is CASSITGIHTGELFF. DNA of the CDR3: TGTGCCAGTAGTATTACAGGGATCCACACCGGGGAGCTGTTTTTT.

The chain combines TRBV28 with TRBJ1-1; D is uncertain. V lost 10 bases and J lost 1, with 13 bases in between. The germline V gene encodes CDR1 MDHEN and CDR2 SYDVKM. This CDR3 spans 13 amino acids. The CDR3, as DNA: TGTGCCACCACTAACCGACAGAACACTGAAGCTTTCTTT. Encoded protein: CATTNRQNTEAFF. Filled out from reference TRBV28 and TRBJ1-1, the complete variable domain reads DVKVTQSSRYLVKRTGEKVFLECVQDMDHENMFWYRQDPGLGLRLIYFSYDVKMKEKGDIPEGYSVSREKKERFSLILESASTNQTSMYLCATTNRQNTEAFFGQGTRLTVV.

The chain is built from TRBV7-2 and TRBJ2-5; 7 bases match TRBD1. The junction had 5 bases not matched to a gene; V was cut back by 8 bases and J by 2 bases. This CDR3 is 13 amino acids long. From germline, CDR1 is SGHTA and CDR2 FQGNSA. CDR3 sequence (DNA): TGTGCCAGCGGCCGGGACAGACAAGAGACCCAGTACTTC. This codes for CASGRDRQETQYF.

Only a few counts were recorded for this clone. V and J are TRBV21-1 and TRBJ2-3; the table's D call, TRBD2, was not checked against the DNA. TRBV21-1 is assigned pseudogene status. CDR3 size: 15 residues. CDR3 region: CASSPSGSGTDTQYF. CDR3 bases: TGTGCCAGCAGCCCAAGCGGGAGTGGCACAGATACGCAGTATTTT.

With respect to this clone: The sample contains more than one DNA sequence encoding this CDR3. The gene calls are TRBV9 and TRBJ2-3, with D hard to call. Per germline, CDR1 SGDLS and CDR2 YYNGEE. V dropped 0 bases and J dropped 4 bases, with 6 bases sitting between them. The CDR3 runs 13 residues. The DNA for the CDR3 is TGTGCCAGCAGCGTAGCTCCCCCAGATACGCAGTATTTT. This codes for CASSVAPPDTQYF.

A few counts support this clone. For the CDR3, the DNA is TGTGCCAGCAGCCCCCCGGGACTAGCGGGAGTCCGGGAGACCCAGTACTTC. It specifies CASSPPGLAGVRETQYF. The genes are TRBV7-2 and TRBJ2-5, with TRBD2 matching 14 bases. Germline CDR1 and CDR2: SGHTA and FQGNSA. Trimming took 5 bases from V and 5 from J; bases not matched to a gene: 10. The CDR3 runs 17 residues.

The genes are TRBV9 and TRBJ1-2, with D possibly matching TRBD1 (5 bases). This CDR3 contains 16 residues. Trimming cost V 3 bases and J 0 bases, with 15 bases left between them. Germline loops: CDR1 SGDLS, CDR2 YYNGEE. The CDR3 DNA reads as TGTGCCAGCAGCGCAACTCGGGACGGACCTAACTATGGCTACACCTTC. Translating it yields CASSATRDGPNYGYTF.

This clone was seen only once. The chain recombines TRBV2 with TRBJ2-2; TRBD1 aligns across 7 bases. Germline CDR1 and CDR2: SNHLY and FYNNEI. V lost 4 bases to trimming and J lost 2 bases; unmatched junction nucleotides: 4. There are 15 residues in the CDR3. The CDR3 here is CASSAGTENTGELFF. Written as DNA, the CDR3 is TGTGCCAGCAGTGCCGGGACAGAAAACACCGGGGAGCTGTTTTTT.